Listed below are T cell receptor beta chains from one sample, sequenced in a study of persistence of HIV-infected CD4 T cells. Their antigens are not known. Only in-frame clones appear in the TCRdb table, and some are missing; sequencing was by immunoSEQ multiplex PCR. The sample records under 20,000 clones, 60% to 80% being singletons. The sample was CD4+ T cells sorted from PBMCs after approximately 18-hour stimulation, taken from a patient who received antiretroviral therapy. These receptors were collected from an adult woman with HIV who was CMV-seropositive. The CDR3 runs from the conserved cysteine through the conserved F or W. Expanded clones are given a class, and other clones once, few, many or no size at all.

V gene	clone size	CDR3 protein
TRBV10-3	once	CAISESAGQGYGYTF
TRBV18	few	CASSPRGERNTEAFF
TRBV7-3	.	CASSLDGHAGNTIYF
TRBV9	.	CASSRVGTGSSGNTIYF
TRBV18	.	CASSARRGLEQETQYF
TRBV24-1	.	CATSDDGASGGVEQFF
TRBV5-1	.	CASRLAILNTEAFF
TRBV10-2	once	CASKGVLGGYTF
TRBV7-8	.	CASSPLQGLYGYTF
TRBV10-1	.	CASSPTGLWTEAFF